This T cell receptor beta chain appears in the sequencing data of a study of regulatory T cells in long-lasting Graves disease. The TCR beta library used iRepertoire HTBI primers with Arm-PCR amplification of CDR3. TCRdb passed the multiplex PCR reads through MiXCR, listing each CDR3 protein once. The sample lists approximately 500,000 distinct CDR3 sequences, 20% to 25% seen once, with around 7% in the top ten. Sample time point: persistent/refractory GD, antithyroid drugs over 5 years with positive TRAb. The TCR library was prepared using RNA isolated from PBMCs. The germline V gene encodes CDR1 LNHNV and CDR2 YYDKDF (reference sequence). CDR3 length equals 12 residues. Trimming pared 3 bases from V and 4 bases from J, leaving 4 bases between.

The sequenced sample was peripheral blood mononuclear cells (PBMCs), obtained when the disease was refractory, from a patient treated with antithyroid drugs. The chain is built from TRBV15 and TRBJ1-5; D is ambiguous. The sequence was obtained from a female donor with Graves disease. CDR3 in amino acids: CATSRPNQPQHF. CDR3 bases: TGTGCCACCAGCAGGCCGAATCAGCCCCAGCATTTT. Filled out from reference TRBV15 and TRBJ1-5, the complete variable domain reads DAMVIQNPRYQVTQFGKPVTLSCSQTLNHNVMYWYQQKSSQAPKLLFHYYDKDFNNEADTPDNFQSRRPNTSFCFLDIRSPGLGDTAMYLCATSRPNQPQHFGDGTRLSIL.